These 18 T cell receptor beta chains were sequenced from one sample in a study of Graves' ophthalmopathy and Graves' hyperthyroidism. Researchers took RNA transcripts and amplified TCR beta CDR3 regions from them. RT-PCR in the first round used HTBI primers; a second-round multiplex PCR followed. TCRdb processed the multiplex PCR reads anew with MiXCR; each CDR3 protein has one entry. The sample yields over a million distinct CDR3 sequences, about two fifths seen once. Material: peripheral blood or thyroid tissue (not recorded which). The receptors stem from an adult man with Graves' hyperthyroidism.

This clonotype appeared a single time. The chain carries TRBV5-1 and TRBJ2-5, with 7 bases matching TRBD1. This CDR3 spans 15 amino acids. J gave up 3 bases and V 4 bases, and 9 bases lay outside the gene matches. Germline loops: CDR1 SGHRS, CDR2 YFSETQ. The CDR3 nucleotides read TGCGCCAGCAGCCACGGGACAGCGTCTAAAGAGACCCAGTACTTC. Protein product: CASSHGTASKETQYF. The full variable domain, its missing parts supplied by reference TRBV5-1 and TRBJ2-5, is KAGVTQTPRYLIKTRGQQVTLSCSPISGHRSVSWYQQTPGQGLQFLFEYFSETQRNKGNFPGRFSGRQFSNSRSEMNVSTLELGDSALYLCASSHGTASKETQYFGPGTRLLVL.

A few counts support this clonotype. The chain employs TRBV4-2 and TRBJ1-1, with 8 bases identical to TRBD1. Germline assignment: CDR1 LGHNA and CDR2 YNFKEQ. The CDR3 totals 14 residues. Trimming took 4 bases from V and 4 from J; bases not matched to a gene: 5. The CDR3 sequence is CASSRTGGVTEAFF. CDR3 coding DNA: TGTGCCAGCAGCCGCACAGGGGGGGTCACTGAAGCTTTCTTT.

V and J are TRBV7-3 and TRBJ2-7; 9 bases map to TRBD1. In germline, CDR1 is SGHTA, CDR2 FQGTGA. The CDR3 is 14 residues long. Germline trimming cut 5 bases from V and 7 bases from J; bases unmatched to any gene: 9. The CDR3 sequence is CASSPGQGYREQYF. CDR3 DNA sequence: TGTGCCAGCAGCCCAGGACAGGGGTATCGTGAGCAGTACTTC.

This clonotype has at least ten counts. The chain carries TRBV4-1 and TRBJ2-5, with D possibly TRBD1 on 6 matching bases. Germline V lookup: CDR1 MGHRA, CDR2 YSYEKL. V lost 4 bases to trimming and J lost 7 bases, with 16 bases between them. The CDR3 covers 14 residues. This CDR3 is CASSPLPGHGTQYF. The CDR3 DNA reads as TGCGCCAGCAGCCCATTACCGGGACATGGGACCCAGTACTTC.

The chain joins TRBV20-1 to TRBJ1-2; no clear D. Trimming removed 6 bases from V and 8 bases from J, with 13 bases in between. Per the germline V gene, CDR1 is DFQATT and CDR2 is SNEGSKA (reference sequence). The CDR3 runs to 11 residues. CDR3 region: CSAEDEGGYTF. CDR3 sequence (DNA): TGCAGTGCCGAGGACGAGGGCGGCTACACCTTC.

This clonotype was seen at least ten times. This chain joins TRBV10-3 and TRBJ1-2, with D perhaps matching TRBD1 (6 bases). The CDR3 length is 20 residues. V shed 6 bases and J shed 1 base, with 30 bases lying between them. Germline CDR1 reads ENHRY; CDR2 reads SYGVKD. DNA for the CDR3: TGTGCCATCAGCCAAAATAATCCTAAGCAGGACAGATTGATTAACTATGGCTACACCTTC. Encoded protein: CAISQNNPKQDRLINYGYTF.

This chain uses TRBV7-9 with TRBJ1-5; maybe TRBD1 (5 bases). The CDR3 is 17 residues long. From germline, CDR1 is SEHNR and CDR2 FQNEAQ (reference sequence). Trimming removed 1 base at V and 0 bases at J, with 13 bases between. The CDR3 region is CASSLGDGTVSNQPQHF. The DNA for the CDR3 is TGTGCCAGCAGCTTAGGCGATGGGACGGTTAGCAATCAGCCCCAGCATTTT.

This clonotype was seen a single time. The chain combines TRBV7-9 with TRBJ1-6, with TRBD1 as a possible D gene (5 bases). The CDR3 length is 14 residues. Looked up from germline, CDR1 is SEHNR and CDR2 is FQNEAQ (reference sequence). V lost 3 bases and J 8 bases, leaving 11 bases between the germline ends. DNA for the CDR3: TGTGCCAGCAGCTTTAATACGGGGGATTCACCCCTCCACTTT. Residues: CASSFNTGDSPLHF.

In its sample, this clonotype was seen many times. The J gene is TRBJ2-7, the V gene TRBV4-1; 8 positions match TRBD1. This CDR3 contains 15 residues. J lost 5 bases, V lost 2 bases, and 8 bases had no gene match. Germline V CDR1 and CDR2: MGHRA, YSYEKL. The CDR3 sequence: CASSQKTGDRHEQYF. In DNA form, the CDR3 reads TGCGCCAGCAGCCAAAAGACAGGGGATCGCCACGAGCAGTACTTC.

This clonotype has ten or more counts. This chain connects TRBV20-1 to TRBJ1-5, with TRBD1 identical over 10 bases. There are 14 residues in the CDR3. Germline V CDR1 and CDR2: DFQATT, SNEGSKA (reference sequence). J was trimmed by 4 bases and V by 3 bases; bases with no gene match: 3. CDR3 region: CSASPGQGNQPQHF. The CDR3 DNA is TGCAGTGCTAGCCCGGGACAGGGGAATCAGCCCCAGCATTTT.

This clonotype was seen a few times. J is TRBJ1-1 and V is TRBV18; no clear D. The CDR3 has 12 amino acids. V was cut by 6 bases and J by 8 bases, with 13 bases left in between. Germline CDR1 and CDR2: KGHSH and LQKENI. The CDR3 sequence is CASSQRGAEAFF. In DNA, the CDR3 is TGTGCCAGCTCCCAGCGCGGCGCCGAAGCTTTCTTT.

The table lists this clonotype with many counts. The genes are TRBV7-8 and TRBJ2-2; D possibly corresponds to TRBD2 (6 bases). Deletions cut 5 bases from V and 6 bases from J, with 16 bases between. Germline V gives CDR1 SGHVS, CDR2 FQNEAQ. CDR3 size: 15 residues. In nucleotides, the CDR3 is TGTGCCAGCAGCCTTTGGAGGGATTCCGCCGGGGAGCTGTTTTTT. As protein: CASSLWRDSAGELFF.

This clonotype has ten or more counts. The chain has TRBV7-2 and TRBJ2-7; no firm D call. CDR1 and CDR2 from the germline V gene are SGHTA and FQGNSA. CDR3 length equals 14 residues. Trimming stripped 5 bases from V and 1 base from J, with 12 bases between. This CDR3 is CASSGLVGSYEQYF. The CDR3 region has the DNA TGTGCCAGCAGCGGGCTAGTCGGATCCTACGAGCAGTACTTC.

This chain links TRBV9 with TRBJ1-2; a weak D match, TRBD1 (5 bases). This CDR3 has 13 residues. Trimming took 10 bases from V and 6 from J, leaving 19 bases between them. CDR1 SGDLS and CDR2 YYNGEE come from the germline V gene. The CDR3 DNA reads TGTGCCTGGAGTGTACGAAGAGGGGATGGCTACACCTTC. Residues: CAWSVRRGDGYTF.

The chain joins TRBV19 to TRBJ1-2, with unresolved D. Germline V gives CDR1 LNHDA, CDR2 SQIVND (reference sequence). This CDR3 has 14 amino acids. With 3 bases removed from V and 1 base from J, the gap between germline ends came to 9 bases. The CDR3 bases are TGTGCCAGTAGTATGGCAGTCGGTAACTATGGCTACACCTTC. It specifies CASSMAVGNYGYTF.

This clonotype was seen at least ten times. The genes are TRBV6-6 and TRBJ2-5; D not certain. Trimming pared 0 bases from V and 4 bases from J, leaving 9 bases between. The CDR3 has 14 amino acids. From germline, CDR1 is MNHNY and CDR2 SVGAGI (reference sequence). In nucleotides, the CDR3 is TGTGCCAGCAGTTACTCGATTGAGCGAGAGACCCAGTACTTC. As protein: CASSYSIERETQYF.

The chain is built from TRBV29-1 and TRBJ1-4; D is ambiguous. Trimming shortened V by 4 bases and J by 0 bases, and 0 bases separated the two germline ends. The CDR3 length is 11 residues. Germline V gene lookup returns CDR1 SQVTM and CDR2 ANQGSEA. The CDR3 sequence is CSVATNEKLFF. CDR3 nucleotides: TGCAGCGTTGCAACTAATGAAAAACTGTTTTTT.

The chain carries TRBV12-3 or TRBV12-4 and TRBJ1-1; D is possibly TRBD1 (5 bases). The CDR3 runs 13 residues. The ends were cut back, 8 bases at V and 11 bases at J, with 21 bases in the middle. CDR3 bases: TGTGCCAGCTGGGGTCTCGGGGCGGGGGTTGCTTTCTTT. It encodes CASWGLGAGVAFF.